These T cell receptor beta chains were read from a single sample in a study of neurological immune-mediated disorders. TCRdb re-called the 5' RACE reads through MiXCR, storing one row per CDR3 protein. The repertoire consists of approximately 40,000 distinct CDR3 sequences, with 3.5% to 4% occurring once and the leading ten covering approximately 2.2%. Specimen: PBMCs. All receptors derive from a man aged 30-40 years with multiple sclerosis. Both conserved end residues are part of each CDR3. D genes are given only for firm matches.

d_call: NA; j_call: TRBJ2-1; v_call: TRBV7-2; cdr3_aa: CASSLAGGREQFF
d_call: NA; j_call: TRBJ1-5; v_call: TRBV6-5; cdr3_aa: CAAGLRPQNF
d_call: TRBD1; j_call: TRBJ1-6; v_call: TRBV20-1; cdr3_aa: CSAREGPGTVGSPLHF
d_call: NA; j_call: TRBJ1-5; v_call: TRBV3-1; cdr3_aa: CASSQDRGWDQPQHF
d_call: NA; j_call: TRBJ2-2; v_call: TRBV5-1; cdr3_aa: CASSRTEAGELFF
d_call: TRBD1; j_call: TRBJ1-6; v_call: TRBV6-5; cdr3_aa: CASSYSRQGDSPLHF
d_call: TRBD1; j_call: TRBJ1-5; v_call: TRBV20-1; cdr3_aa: CSAPDRGLRQPQHF
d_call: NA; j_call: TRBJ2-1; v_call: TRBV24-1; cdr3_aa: CATSELINNEQFF
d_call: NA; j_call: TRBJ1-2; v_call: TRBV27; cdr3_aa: CASSFGKDYGYTF
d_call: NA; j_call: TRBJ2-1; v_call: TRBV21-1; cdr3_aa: CASSKRGRDNEQFF
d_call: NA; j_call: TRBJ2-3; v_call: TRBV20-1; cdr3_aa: CSARKPGSSTDTQYF
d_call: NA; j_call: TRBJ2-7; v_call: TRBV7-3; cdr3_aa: CASSLNQGGYEQYF
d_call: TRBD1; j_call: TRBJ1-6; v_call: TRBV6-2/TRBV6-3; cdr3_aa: CASRRIRQDGQGGLTLNF
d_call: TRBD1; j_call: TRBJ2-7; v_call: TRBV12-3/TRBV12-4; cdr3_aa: CASQGPHYEQYF
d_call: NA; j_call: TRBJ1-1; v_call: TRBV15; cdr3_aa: CATSRDFDEAFF
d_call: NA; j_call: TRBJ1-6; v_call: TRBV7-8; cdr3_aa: CASSLNTGGSSYNSPLHF
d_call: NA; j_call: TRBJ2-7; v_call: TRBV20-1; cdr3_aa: CSAMPGSRTYEQYF
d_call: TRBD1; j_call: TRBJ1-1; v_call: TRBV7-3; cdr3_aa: CASSPTGTGRNTEAFF
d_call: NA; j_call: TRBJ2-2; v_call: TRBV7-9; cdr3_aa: CASSSPGGGVEELFF
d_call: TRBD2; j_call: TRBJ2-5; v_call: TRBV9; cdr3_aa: CASSVELAPEETQYF
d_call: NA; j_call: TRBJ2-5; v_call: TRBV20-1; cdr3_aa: CSAPGPETQYF
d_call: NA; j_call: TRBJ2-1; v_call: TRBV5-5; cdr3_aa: CASSLARDRKFF
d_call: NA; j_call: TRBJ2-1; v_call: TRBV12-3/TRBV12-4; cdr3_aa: CASISGAQSYNEQFF
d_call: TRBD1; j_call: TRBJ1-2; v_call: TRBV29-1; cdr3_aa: CSVATVWTGGANYGYTF
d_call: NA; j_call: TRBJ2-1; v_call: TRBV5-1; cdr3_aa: CASSLGGREVGQFF
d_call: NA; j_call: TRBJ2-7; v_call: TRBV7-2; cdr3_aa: CASSLVGVYYEQYF
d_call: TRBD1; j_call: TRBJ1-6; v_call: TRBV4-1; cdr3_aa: CASSQGDRSSPLNF
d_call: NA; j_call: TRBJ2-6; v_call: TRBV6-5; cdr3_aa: CASSWGARLSGANVLTF
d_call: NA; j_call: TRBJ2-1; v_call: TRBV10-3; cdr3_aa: CAISGVTTYNEQFF
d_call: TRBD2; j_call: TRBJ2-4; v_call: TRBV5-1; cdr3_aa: CASSLAGTSGGVVYF
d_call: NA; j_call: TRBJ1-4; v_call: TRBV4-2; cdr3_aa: CASSRWHLQNEKLFF
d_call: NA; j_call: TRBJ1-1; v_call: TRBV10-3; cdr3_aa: CAISEFLERVDAEAFF
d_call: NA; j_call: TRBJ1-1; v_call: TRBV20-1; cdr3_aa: CSARGRGKNTEAFF
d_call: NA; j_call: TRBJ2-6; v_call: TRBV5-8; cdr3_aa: CASSRTAPGANVLTF
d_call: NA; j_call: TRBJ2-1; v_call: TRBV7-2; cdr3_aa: CASSRRGEQFF
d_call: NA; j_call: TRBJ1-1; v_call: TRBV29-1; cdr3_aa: CSLAPTGMNTEAFF
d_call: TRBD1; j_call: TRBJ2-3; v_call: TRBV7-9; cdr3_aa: CASSPLGTGDITDTQYF
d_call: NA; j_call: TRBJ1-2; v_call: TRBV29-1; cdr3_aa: CSVAVGENYGYTF
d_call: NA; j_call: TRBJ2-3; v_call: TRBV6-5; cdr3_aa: CASSHLGTQYF
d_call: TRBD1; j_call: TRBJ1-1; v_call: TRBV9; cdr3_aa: CASSVWDRGEAFF
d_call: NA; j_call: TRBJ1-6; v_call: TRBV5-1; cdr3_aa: CASSDRPNSPLHF
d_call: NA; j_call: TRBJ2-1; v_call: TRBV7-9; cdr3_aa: CASSLAVRRRMAPGNNEQFF
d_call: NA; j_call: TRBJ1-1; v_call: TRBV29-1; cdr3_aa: CSVEDSNTEAFF
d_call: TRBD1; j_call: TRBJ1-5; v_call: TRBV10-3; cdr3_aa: CAIRTGLNNQPQHF
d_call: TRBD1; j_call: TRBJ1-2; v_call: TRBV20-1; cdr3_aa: CSARTRPGDRDSRGYGYTF
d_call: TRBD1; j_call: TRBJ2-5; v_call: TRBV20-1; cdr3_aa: CSAPPRGRGETQYF
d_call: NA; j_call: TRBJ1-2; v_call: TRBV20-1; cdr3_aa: CSASPDTWGYTF
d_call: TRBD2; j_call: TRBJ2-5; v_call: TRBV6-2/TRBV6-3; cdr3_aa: CASSYGLAAVPRETQYF
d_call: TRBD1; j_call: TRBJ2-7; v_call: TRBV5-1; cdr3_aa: CASSRDSLSYEQYF
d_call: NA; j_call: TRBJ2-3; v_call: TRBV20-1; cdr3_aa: CSASPITRDTDTQYF